The 9 T cell receptor beta chains below were found in one sample sequenced in a study of blood T cell repertoires in COVID-19. Assay used: immunoSEQ multiplex PCR; TCRdb lists only in-frame clones, some missing. The table shows 140,000 or so clones, with about 83% occurring only once. The sample taken for sequencing was PBMCs or T cells enriched from blood (not recorded which). Source of these receptors: a woman aged 45-59 years with acute COVID-19.

This clone was recorded a few times. The CDR3 DNA is TGTGCCAGCAGCCCCCCCAGCGGGGGTTCCTACGAGCAGTACTTC. Translated: CASSPPSGGSYEQYF. This rearrangement joins TRBV6-5 to TRBJ2-7; 8 bases map to TRBD2. In germline, CDR1 is MNHEY, CDR2 SVGAGI. This CDR3 region has 15 residues. With 6 bases clipped from V and 1 base from J, the junction kept 8 bases outside the gene matches.

The V call is TRBV5-5, the J call TRBJ1-1; 7 positions match TRBD1. In germline, CDR1 is SGHKS, CDR2 YYEKEE (reference sequence). This CDR3 contains 11 residues. V shed 3 bases and J 7 bases; nucleotides not matched to a gene: 0. CDR3 sequence: CASSWTGEAFF. The DNA for the CDR3 is TGTGCCAGCAGCTGGACAGGTGAAGCTTTCTTT.

The V call is TRBV5-4, the J call TRBJ2-7; 10 positions agree with TRBD1. V lost 4 bases to trimming and J lost 1 base; unmatched junction nucleotides: 2. The CDR3 is made up of 14 amino acids. CDR1 is SGHNT and CDR2 is YYREEE in the germline V gene (reference sequence). CDR3 in DNA: TGTGCCAGCAGCCAGGGACAGGGGTCCTACGAGCAGTACTTC. Translation gives CASSQGQGSYEQYF.

This clone was seen a single time. The gene calls are TRBV4-1 and TRBJ1-4, with a tentative D call TRBD1 (5 bases). The CDR3 is 16 residues long. Trimming pared 4 bases from V and 8 bases from J, leaving 20 bases between. Germline lookup yields CDR1 MGHRA and CDR2 YSYEKL. The CDR3 coding sequence is TGCGCCAGCAGCCCTTTGAGTGGGGGGGTGATAGAAAAACTGTTTTTT. Its translation: CASSPLSGGVIEKLFF.

The rearrangement uses TRBV7-9 and TRBJ2-7; possibly TRBD1 for D (6 bases). Deletions cut 5 bases from V and 3 bases from J, with 17 bases between. The CDR3 spans 15 residues. Per germline, CDR1 SEHNR and CDR2 FQNEAQ (reference sequence). CDR3 DNA sequence: TGTGCCAGCAGCCTACCGCAGGGGCAGGGCTACGAGCAGTACTTC. Translating it yields CASSLPQGQGYEQYF.

The J gene is TRBJ1-6, the V gene TRBV7-9; no clear D gene. The V gene lost 1 base and the J gene lost 3 bases, with 7 bases spanning the gap. The CDR3 covers 15 residues. Germline assignment: CDR1 SEHNR and CDR2 FQNEAQ (reference sequence). The CDR3: CASSLELDYNSPLHF. The CDR3 DNA reads TGTGCCAGCAGCTTAGAACTTGACTATAATTCACCCCTCCACTTT.

The table lists this clone with a count of one. V usage is TRBV19 and J usage is TRBJ1-5, with D possibly matching TRBD1 (5 bases). The ends were cut back, 8 bases at V and 6 bases at J, with 14 bases in the middle. In germline, CDR1 is LNHDA, CDR2 SQIVND (reference sequence). The CDR3 has 13 amino acids. CDR3 loop: CASALGGGQPQHF. In DNA, the CDR3 is TGTGCCAGTGCCTTGGGGGGAGGTCAGCCCCAGCATTTT.

In its sample, this clone was seen once. V usage is TRBV11-3 and J usage is TRBJ2-2; a possible D gene is TRBD2 (6 bases). V was pared by 4 bases and J by 5 bases, with 11 bases between. CDR3 length: 14 residues. The V gene's germline CDR1 is SGHNT and CDR2 YENEEA. The CDR3 sequence is CASSSGLPTGELFF. CDR3 nucleotides: TGTGCCAGCAGCTCGGGACTCCCGACCGGGGAGCTGTTTTTT.

V is TRBV19 and J is TRBJ1-4; 10 nucleotides agree with TRBD1. The CDR3 runs to 15 residues. Germline CDR1 is LNHDA and CDR2 is SQIVND (reference sequence). Losses at the gene ends were 6 bases for V and 7 bases for J; bases not matched to a gene: 8. CDR3 loop: CASRAPGQGIEKLFF. The CDR3 nucleotides are TGTGCCAGTAGGGCCCCGGGACAGGGGATTGAAAAACTGTTTTTT.